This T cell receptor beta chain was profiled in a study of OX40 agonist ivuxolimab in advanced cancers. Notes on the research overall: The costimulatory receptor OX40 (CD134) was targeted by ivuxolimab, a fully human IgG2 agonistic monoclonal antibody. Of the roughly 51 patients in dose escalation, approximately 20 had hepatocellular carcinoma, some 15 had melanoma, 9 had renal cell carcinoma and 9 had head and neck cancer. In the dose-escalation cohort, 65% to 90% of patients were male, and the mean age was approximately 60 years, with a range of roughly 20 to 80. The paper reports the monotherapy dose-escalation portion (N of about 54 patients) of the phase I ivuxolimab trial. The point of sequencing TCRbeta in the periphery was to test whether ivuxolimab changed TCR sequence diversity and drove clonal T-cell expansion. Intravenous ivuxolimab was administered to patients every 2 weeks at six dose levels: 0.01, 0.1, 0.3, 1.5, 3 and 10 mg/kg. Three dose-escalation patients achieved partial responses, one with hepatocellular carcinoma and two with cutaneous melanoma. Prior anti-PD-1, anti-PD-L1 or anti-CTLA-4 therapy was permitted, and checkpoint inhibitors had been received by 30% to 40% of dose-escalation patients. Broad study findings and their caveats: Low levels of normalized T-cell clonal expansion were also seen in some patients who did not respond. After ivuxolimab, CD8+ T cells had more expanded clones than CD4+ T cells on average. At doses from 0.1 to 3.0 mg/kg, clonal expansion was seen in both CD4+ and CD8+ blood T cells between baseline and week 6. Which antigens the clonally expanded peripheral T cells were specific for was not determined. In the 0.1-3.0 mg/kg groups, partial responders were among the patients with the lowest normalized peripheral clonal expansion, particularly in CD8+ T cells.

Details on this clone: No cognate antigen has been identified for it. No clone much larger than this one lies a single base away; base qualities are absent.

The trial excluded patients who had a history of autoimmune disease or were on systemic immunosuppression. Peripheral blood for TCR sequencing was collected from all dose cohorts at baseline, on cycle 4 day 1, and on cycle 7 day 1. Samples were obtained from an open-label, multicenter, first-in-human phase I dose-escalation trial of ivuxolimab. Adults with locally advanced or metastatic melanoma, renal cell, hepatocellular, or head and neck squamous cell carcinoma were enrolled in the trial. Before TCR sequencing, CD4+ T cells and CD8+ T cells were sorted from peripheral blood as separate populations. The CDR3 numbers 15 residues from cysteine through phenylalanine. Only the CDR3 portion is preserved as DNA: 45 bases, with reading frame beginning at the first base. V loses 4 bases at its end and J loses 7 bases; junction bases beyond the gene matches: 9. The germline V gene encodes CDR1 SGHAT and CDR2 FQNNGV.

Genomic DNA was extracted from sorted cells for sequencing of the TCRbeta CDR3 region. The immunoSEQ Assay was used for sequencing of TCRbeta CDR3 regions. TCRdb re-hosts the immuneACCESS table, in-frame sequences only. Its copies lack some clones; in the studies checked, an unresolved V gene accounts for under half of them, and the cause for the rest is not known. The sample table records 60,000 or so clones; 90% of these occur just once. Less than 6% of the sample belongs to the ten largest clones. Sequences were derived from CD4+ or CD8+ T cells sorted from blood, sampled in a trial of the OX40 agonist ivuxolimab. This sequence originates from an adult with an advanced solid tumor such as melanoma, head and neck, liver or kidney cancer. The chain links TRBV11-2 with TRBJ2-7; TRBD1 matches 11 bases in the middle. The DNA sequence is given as TGTGCCAGCAGCTCCCGGACAGGGGGCGCGGGTGAGCAGTACTTC. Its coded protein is CASSSRTGGAGEQYF.